In its sample, the clone carrying this T cell receptor beta chain was seen a few times. This specimen comes from a study of CD4 and CD8 cells across lung adenocarcinoma regions. TCRdb re-analysed the PCR reads in MiXCR, keeping a single row per CDR3 protein. The sample consists of 16,000 or so distinct CDR3 sequences, under 60% of them appearing once. Localized lung adenocarcinoma, a non-small cell lung cancer, affected the donors. The sequenced material came from CD8+ T cells from the center of a lung tumor. The source is a female donor with lung adenocarcinoma. The CD4 and CD8 labels of this study may be unreliable.

The CDR3: CASSFRDRDSYGYTF. As DNA, the CDR3 is TGTGCCAGCAGTTTCCGGGACAGGGACTCGTATGGCTACACCTTC. V gene TRBV7-2 combines with J gene TRBJ1-2; 9 bases map to TRBD1. This CDR3 comprises 15 residues. The germline V gene encodes CDR1 SGHTA and CDR2 FQGNSA. V shed 6 bases, J shed 5 bases, and the junction held 10 bases outside the gene matches. The full variable domain, in which reference TRBV7-2 and TRBJ1-2 provide the parts outside the CDR3, is GAGVSQSPSNKVTEKGKDVELRCDPISGHTALYWYRQSLGQGLEFLIYFQGNSAPDKSGLPSDRFSAERTGGSVSTLTIQRTQQEDSAVYLCASSFRDRDSYGYTFGSGTRLTVV.